One T cell receptor (beta chain) is described in this entry. Its antigen is undetermined. The sample comes from a study of T cell responses to AZD1222 COVID-19 vaccine. Study-wide findings and caveats: White British people made up most donors, females outnumbered males, and clonal diversity was possibly underestimated. Just five or six AZD1222 recipients were seropositive at baseline.

Some clones are missing from TCRdb's copy, which holds only in-frame ones; the method was immunoSEQ multiplex PCR. This sample has 120,000 to 150,000 clones, with roughly 90% found just once. Germline CDR1 reads MNHEY; CDR2 reads SVGAGI. This CDR3 comprises 14 residues. V lost 0 bases to trimming and J lost 7 bases, with 13 bases between them. The sample in question was peripheral blood, obtained on day 0 of AZD1222 vaccination. The clonotype comes from an adult in good health. The rearrangement joins TRBV6-5 to TRBJ2-7, with D maybe TRBD2 (7 bases). CDR3 sequence: CASSYSSGRGEQYF. The CDR3 nucleotides are TGTGCCAGCAGTTACTCGTCAGGGAGGGGGGAGCAGTACTTC.